These T cell receptor beta chains were read from a single sample in a study of cytomegalovirus exposure and HLA in healthy donors. TCRdb's copy holds only in-frame clones and misses some; the assay was immunoSEQ multiplex PCR. The sample holds about 140,000 clones; 78% are singletons and the top ten take 2.5% to 3%. The sequencing sample was made of PBMCs. These receptors were collected from a female donor in good health and CMV-seronegative. Both conserved end residues are part of each CDR3. A D gene is named only where the DNA matches it firmly.

v_gene: TRBV6-5; j_gene: TRBJ1-5; d_gene: .; len: 14; CDR3aa: CASSATGFNQPQHF
v_gene: TRBV19; j_gene: TRBJ1-5; d_gene: TRBD1; len: 15; CDR3aa: CASTSRDRGGQPQHF
v_gene: TRBV2; j_gene: TRBJ2-1; d_gene: TRBD2; len: 16; CDR3aa: CASRWETSGIYNEQFF
v_gene: TRBV19; j_gene: TRBJ1-1; d_gene: TRBD1; len: 15; CDR3aa: CASSITTGMNTEAFF
v_gene: TRBV2; j_gene: TRBJ1-2; d_gene: TRBD1; len: 15; CDR3aa: CASSPRTGGEYGYTF
v_gene: TRBV27; j_gene: TRBJ2-1; d_gene: TRBD2; len: 15; CDR3aa: CASSPTSGVRYEQFF
v_gene: TRBV5-6; j_gene: TRBJ2-3; d_gene: TRBD2; len: 14; CDR3aa: CASSDSGALDTQYF
v_gene: TRBV7-2; j_gene: TRBJ2-1; d_gene: TRBD2; len: 18; CDR3aa: CASSSRRLAALSYNEQFF
v_gene: TRBV6-1; j_gene: TRBJ2-5; d_gene: .; len: 15; CDR3aa: CASSESWALRETQYF
v_gene: TRBV2; j_gene: TRBJ2-1; d_gene: .; len: 14; CDR3aa: CASSVLRLGAEQFF
v_gene: TRBV6-4; j_gene: TRBJ2-2; d_gene: .; len: 17; CDR3aa: CASSSYLSSAYTGELFF
v_gene: TRBV7-6; j_gene: TRBJ1-1; d_gene: .; len: 14; CDR3aa: CASKRQASSAEAFF
v_gene: TRBV5-6; j_gene: TRBJ1-2; d_gene: TRBD1; len: 15; CDR3aa: CASSLESAGGYGYTF
v_gene: TRBV6-5; j_gene: TRBJ1-1; d_gene: TRBD1; len: 14; CDR3aa: CASSQGQTNTEAFF
v_gene: TRBV19; j_gene: TRBJ1-2; d_gene: .; len: 15; CDR3aa: CASSMGAASLYGYTF
v_gene: TRBV18; j_gene: TRBJ1-5; d_gene: .; len: 16; CDR3aa: CASSPRAGNSNQPQHF
v_gene: TRBV19; j_gene: TRBJ1-1; d_gene: .; len: 11; CDR3aa: CASSFFLEAFF
v_gene: TRBV11-2; j_gene: TRBJ1-4; d_gene: TRBD1; len: 18; CDR3aa: CASSTDRTFSWANEKLFF
v_gene: TRBV14; j_gene: TRBJ2-1; d_gene: .; len: 12; CDR3aa: CASSQFRVEQFF
v_gene: TRBV5-4; j_gene: TRBJ2-2; d_gene: TRBD2; len: 12; CDR3aa: CASTGGGRELFF
v_gene: TRBV15; j_gene: TRBJ2-2; d_gene: TRBD1; len: 16; CDR3aa: CATSRYRGQGTGELFF
v_gene: TRBV19; j_gene: TRBJ1-5; d_gene: .; len: 13; CDR3aa: CASSIVSDTPQHF
v_gene: TRBV2; j_gene: TRBJ1-2; d_gene: .; len: 13; CDR3aa: CASSDGRNYGYTF
v_gene: TRBV30; j_gene: TRBJ1-1; d_gene: .; len: 14; CDR3aa: CAWRPRGGPPEAFF
v_gene: TRBV4-1; j_gene: TRBJ1-2; d_gene: .; len: 15; CDR3aa: CASSQVGERNYGYTF
v_gene: TRBV19; j_gene: TRBJ2-5; d_gene: .; len: 11; CDR3aa: CASRQQETQYF